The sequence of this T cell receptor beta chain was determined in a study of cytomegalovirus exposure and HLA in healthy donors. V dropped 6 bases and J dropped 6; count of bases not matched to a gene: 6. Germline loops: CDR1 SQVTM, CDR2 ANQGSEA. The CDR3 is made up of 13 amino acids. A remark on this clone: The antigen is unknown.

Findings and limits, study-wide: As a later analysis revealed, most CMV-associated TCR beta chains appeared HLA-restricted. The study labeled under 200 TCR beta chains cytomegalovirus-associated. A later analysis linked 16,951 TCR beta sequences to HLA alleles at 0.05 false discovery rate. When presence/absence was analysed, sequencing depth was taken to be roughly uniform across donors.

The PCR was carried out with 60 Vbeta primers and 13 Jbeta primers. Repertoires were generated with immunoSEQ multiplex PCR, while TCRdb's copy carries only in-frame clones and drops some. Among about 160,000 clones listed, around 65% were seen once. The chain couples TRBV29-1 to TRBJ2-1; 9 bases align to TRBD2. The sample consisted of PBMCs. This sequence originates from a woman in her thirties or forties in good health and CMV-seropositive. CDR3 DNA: TGCAGCGTCGGAAGCGGGAGGTTCAATGAGCAGTTCTTC. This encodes CSVGSGRFNEQFF.